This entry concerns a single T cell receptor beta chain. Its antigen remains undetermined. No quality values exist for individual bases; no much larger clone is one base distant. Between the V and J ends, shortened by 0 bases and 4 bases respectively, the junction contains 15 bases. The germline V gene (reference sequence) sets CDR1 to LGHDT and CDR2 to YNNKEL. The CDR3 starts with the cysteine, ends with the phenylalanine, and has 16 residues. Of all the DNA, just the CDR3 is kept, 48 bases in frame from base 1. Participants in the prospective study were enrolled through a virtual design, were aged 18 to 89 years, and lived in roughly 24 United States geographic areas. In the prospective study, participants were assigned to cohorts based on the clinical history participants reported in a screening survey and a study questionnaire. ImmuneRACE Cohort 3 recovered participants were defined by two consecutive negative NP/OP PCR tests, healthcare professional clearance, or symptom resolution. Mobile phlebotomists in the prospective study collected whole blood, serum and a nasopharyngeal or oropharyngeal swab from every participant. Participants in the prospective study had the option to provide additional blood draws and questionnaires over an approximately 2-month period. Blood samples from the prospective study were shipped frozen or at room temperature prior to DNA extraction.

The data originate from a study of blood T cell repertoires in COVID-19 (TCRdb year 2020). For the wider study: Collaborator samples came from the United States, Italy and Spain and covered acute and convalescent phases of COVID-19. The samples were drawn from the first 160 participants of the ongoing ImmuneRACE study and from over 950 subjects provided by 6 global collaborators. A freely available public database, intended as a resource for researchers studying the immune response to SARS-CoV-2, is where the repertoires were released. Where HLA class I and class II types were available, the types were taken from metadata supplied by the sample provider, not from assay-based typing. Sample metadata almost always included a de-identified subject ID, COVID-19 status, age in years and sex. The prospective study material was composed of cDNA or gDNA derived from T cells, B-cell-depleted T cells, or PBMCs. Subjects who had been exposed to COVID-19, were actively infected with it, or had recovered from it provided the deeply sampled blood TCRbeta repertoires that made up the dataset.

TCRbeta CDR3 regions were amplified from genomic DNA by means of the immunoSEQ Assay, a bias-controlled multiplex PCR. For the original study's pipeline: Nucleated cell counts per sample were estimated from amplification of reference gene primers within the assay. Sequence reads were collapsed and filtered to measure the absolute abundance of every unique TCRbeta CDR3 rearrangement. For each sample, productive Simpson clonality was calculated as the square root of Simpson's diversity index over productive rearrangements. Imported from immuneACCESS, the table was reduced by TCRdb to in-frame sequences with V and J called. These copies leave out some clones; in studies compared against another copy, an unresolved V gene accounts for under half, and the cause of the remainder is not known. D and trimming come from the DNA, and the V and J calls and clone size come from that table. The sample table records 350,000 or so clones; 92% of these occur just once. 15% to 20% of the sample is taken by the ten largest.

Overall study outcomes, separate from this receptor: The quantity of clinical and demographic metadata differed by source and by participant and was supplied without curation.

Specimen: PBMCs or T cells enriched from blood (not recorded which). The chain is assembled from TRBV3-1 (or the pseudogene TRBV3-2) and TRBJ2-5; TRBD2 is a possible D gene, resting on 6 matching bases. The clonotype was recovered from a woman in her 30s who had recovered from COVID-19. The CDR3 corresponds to CASSQEGGVLGETQYF. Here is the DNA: TGTGCCAGCAGCCAAGAGGGGGGAGTGCTCGGAGAGACCCAGTACTTC.